The 18 T cell receptor beta chains in this list originate from one sample, sequenced in a study of T cells in tuberculosis. TCRdb's table, derived via immunoSEQ multiplex PCR, lists solely in-frame clones and lacks some. Of 37,000 or so clones listed, around 93% are singletons. Sequences were obtained from PBMCs. The receptors originated from a donor aged 10-35 years with latent tuberculosis or without tuberculosis infection. Some clones in this sample may be carry-over from other donors' samples.

The chain uses TRBV11-2 and TRBJ2-3; 7 bases match TRBD1. Germline V CDR1 and CDR2: SGHAT, FQNNGV. The CDR3 is 16 residues long. With 6 bases clipped from V and 10 bases from J, the junction kept 19 bases outside the gene matches. The CDR3 sequence is CASRSLRDSSPRAQYF. The CDR3 DNA reads TGTGCCAGCAGGAGTCTCCGGGACAGCTCCCCTAGGGCGCAGTATTTT.

This chain joins TRBV5-8 and TRBJ1-5, with 9 bases identical to TRBD1. V lost 4 bases and J lost 4; bases outside the gene matches: 9. Germline lookup yields CDR1 SGHTS and CDR2 YDEGEE. The CDR3 is 16 amino acids. In nucleotides, the CDR3 is TGTGCCAGCAGCCGGTACAGGGGGCTCCTAAATCAGCCCCAGCATTTT. It codes for CASSRYRGLLNQPQHF.

The chain links TRBV18 to TRBJ1-1; the D gene is possibly TRBD1 (5 bases). The germline V gene has CDR1 KGHSH and CDR2 LQKENI. This CDR3 has 14 residues. Trimming removed 3 bases from V and 3 bases from J, with 11 bases in between. CDR3 sequence (DNA): TGTGCCAGCTCACCGGCGTTGACAGACACTGAAGCTTTCTTT. Translation: CASSPALTDTEAFF.

V is TRBV5-5 and J is TRBJ2-5; tentatively, D is TRBD2 (5 bases). Germline V gene lookup returns CDR1 SGHKS and CDR2 YYEKEE (reference sequence). Trimming took off 0 bases at V and 5 bases at J, with 11 bases between the two ends. The length of the CDR3 is 14 residues. This CDR3 is CASSLDPREETQYF. The CDR3 region has the DNA TGTGCCAGCAGCTTGGACCCAAGGGAGGAGACCCAGTACTTC.

The genes are TRBV4-3 and TRBJ2-7; TRBD1 matches 7 bases. CDR3 length: 17 amino acids. The germline V gene has CDR1 LGHNA and CDR2 YSLEER. J was trimmed by 6 bases and V by 1 base; bases with no gene match: 15. The CDR3 region has the DNA TGCGCCAGCAGCCAAGGAACAACAGGGGCGCAGGGTGGCGAGCAGTACTTC. It translates to CASSQGTTGAQGGEQYF.

The V and J genes are TRBV6-6 and TRBJ2-7, with TRBD1 identical over 7 bases. CDR3 length: 15 residues. Germline V CDR1 and CDR2: MNHNY, SVGAGI (reference sequence). With V trimmed by 2 bases and J by 7 bases, 11 bases remained unmatched. The CDR3 reads CASSYLPTGMAEQYF. As DNA, the CDR3 is TGTGCCAGCAGTTACCTTCCGACAGGGATGGCGGAGCAGTACTTC.

This sequence joins TRBV5-1 and TRBJ1-1; a possible D gene is TRBD1 (6 bases). CDR1 and CDR2 (germline): SGHRS, YFSETQ. Trimming left V 1 base short and J 1 base short, with 14 bases between. The CDR3 is made up of 16 amino acids. The CDR3 region has the DNA TGCGCCAGCAGCTTGAATAGCGCAGGGGCGAACACTGAAGCTTTCTTT. Its protein product is CASSLNSAGANTEAFF.

This chain joins TRBV11-2 and TRBJ1-2; 7 nucleotides agree with TRBD1. From germline, CDR1 is SGHAT and CDR2 FQNNGV. V dropped 2 bases and J dropped 4; count of bases not matched to a gene: 13. The CDR3 has 17 amino acids. The CDR3 DNA reads TGTGCCAGCAGCTTAACCCTCGTAGGGGGCGCCTTCTATGGCTACACCTTC. Translation: CASSLTLVGGAFYGYTF.

The gene calls are TRBV27 and TRBJ2-5, with D perhaps matching TRBD2 (6 bases). The CDR3 is 15 amino acids. V lost 8 bases and J lost 5, with 21 bases in between. From germline, CDR1 is MNHEY and CDR2 SMNVEV (reference sequence). The CDR3 DNA follows: TGTGCCAGCCGTCCTGGGGTGGCGGGGAAGGAGACCCAGTACTTC. It is translated as CASRPGVAGKETQYF.

The chain combines TRBV27 with TRBJ1-5; TRBD1 matches at 10 bases. The germline gives CDR1 MNHEY, CDR2 SMNVEV (reference sequence). Trimming at V came to 5 bases and at J to 3 bases, leaving 4 bases not matched to a gene. CDR3 length: 15 amino acids. This CDR3 reads CASSTGQGDNQPQHF. CDR3 sequence (DNA): TGTGCCAGCAGTACAGGACAGGGGGACAATCAGCCCCAGCATTTT.

This clone turned up a few times. This chain joins TRBV7-2 and TRBJ2-2, with 7 bases that match TRBD2. Trimming at V came to 1 base and at J to 5 bases, leaving 4 bases not matched to a gene. This CDR3 has 15 amino acids. The germline gives CDR1 SGHTA, CDR2 FQGNSA. DNA for the CDR3: TGTGCCAGCAGCTTAGTAAGCGGGGTAACCGGGGAGCTGTTTTTT. Amino acids: CASSLVSGVTGELFF.

This clone was recorded a few times. This chain joins TRBV19 and TRBJ1-2; tentative D call: TRBD1 (5 bases). V was clipped by 6 bases and J by 4 bases, with 9 bases between them. The V gene's germline CDR1 is LNHDA and CDR2 SQIVND (reference sequence). This CDR3 has 12 amino acids. DNA for the CDR3: TGTGCCAGTAGGACAGTTCCCTATGGCTACACCTTC. Translated, it gives CASRTVPYGYTF.

The gene calls are TRBV7-9 and TRBJ2-1; 10 nucleotides line up with TRBD1. This CDR3 region has 15 residues. Looked up from germline, CDR1 is SEHNR and CDR2 is FQNEAQ (reference sequence). V shed 5 bases, J shed 9 bases, and the junction held 10 bases outside the gene matches. CDR3: CASSPGQGEVPEQFF. As DNA, the CDR3 is TGTGCCAGCAGCCCCGGACAGGGGGAAGTGCCTGAGCAGTTCTTC.

This clone was found a few times. The rearrangement joins TRBV2 to TRBJ2-2; 8 nucleotides match TRBD1. Germline CDR1 SNHLY, CDR2 FYNNEI. This CDR3 comprises 16 residues. The trim removed 2 bases at V and 0 bases at J, leaving 2 bases unmatched. The CDR3 nucleotides read TGTGCCAGCAGTGAACAGGGGGCCACGAACACCGGGGAGCTGTTTTTT. This gives the protein CASSEQGATNTGELFF.

The CDR3: CASSQGGWVSGANVLTF. Here the CDR3 DNA reads TGCGCCAGCAGCCAGGGAGGGTGGGTCTCTGGGGCCAACGTCCTGACTTTC. V is TRBV5-1 and J is TRBJ2-6, with TRBD2 identical over 7 bases. The CDR3 covers 17 residues. CDR1 is SGHRS and CDR2 is YFSETQ in the germline V gene. V gave up 4 bases and J gave up 0 bases; unmatched junction bases: 7. Looking up the rest from reference TRBV5-1 and TRBJ2-6 gives the full variable domain: KAGVTQTPRYLIKTRGQQVTLSCSPISGHRSVSWYQQTPGQGLQFLFEYFSETQRNKGNFPGRFSGRQFSNSRSEMNVSTLELGDSALYLCASSQGGWVSGANVLTFGAGSRLTVL.

The V call is TRBV10-3, the J call TRBJ2-2; D uncertain. V lost 3 bases, J lost 0 bases, and 8 bases lay in between. The germline V gene encodes CDR1 ENHRY and CDR2 SYGVKD. The CDR3 is 15 amino acids. The CDR3 coding sequence is TGTGCCATCAGTGATCTGCCAGCGAACACCGGGGAGCTGTTTTTT. Protein product: CAISDLPANTGELFF.

Notes on this clone: The junction shows a germline mismatch at one end, possibly a read error. The chain has TRBV6-1 and TRBJ2-1; 9 bases map to TRBD1. Germline V gives CDR1 MNHNS, CDR2 SASEGT. The CDR3 length is 17 residues. The CDR3 loop reads CASSQASGQGISNEQFF. DNA for the CDR3: TGTGCCAGCAGTCAAGCCTCGGGACAGGGAATCAGCAATGAGCAGTTCTTC.

This chain connects TRBV7-9 to TRBJ1-3, with 8 positions matching TRBD1. V shed 5 bases and J 1 base; nucleotides not matched to a gene: 4. Germline CDR1 is SEHNR and CDR2 is FQNEAQ (reference sequence). CDR3 length: 15 amino acids. CDR3 bases: TGTGCCAGCAGCCACAGGGGGTTTTCTGGAAACACCATATATTTT. This codes for CASSHRGFSGNTIYF.